Each of the 10 T cell receptor beta chains below was sequenced from the same sample in a study of blood T cell repertoires in COVID-19. Sequenced by immunoSEQ multiplex PCR; TCRdb stores in-frame clones only, minus some. This table has some 62,000 clones, about three quarters appearing once. Sequencing used peripheral blood. These receptors originate from a human donor in a cohort sampled during active COVID-19.

The J gene is TRBJ1-6, the V gene TRBV7-9; the match to TRBD1 covers 9 bases. Germline V gene sequence: CDR1 SEHNR, CDR2 FQNEAQ (reference sequence). CDR3 length equals 15 residues. J was trimmed by 7 bases and V by 5 bases; bases with no gene match: 6. The CDR3 DNA follows: TGTGCCAGCAGCCAGGCCGGACAGGGGAATTCACCCCTCCACTTT. Its protein product is CASSQAGQGNSPLHF.

This chain's CDR3 is CASSHFTSGGLVNTGELFF. DNA for the CDR3: TGTGCCAGCAGCCATTTCACTAGCGGGGGGCTAGTGAACACCGGGGAGCTGTTTTTT. The chain links TRBV3-1 (or the pseudogene TRBV3-2) to TRBJ2-2; 12 nucleotides agree with TRBD2. Per germline, CDR1 LGHDT and CDR2 YNNKEL (reference sequence). After removal of 3 bases from V and 1 base from J, the junction contained 9 bases not matched to a gene. The CDR3 spans 19 residues.

This clone showed up just once. The J gene is TRBJ2-7, the V gene TRBV28; possibly TRBD1 for D (5 bases). The CDR3 loop spans 14 amino acids. Germline values: CDR1 MDHEN, CDR2 SYDVKM. V was shortened by 6 bases and J by 4 bases, with 16 bases between the two germline ends. As DNA, the CDR3 is TGTGCCAGCAGGAGAAAGGGGTGGGTATACGAGCAGTACTTC. Translation gives CASRRKGWVYEQYF.

The chain carries TRBV6-6 and TRBJ1-6, with 8 bases identical to TRBD1. In germline, CDR1 is MNHNY, CDR2 SVGAGI (reference sequence). The CDR3 contains 15 residues. The trim removed 2 bases at V and 8 bases at J, leaving 5 bases unmatched. The CDR3 loop reads CASSYAKDRDSPLHF. In nucleotides, the CDR3 is TGTGCCAGCAGTTACGCCAAGGACAGGGATTCACCCCTCCACTTT.

V is TRBV30 and J is TRBJ2-1, with a tentative D call TRBD1 (5 bases). Germline V gene lookup returns CDR1 GTSNPN and CDR2 SVGIG (reference sequence). V dropped 5 bases and J dropped 11 bases, with 13 bases sitting between them. The CDR3 totals 11 residues. The CDR3 is CAWGPTGQQFF. In DNA, the CDR3 is TGTGCCTGGGGTCCCACAGGACAGCAGTTCTTC.

The rearrangement joins TRBV6-5 to TRBJ1-4, with TRBD1 matching 9 bases. The CDR3 extends over 13 amino acids. CDR1 MNHEY and CDR2 SVGAGI come from the germline V gene. V gave up 6 bases and J gave up 5 bases; unmatched junction bases: 1. The CDR3 region has the DNA TGTGCCAGCAGCGGGACAGGGAATGAAAAACTGTTTTTT. Residues: CASSGTGNEKLFF.

The rearrangement links TRBV12-2 to TRBJ2-1; the table's D call TRBD2 went unverified against the DNA. TRBV12-2 is termed a pseudogene. CDR3 size: 12 residues. CDR3 nucleotides: TGTGCAAGTCGCTTAGCACAGGACTACCAGTTCTTC. Its protein product is CASRLAQDYQFF.

This clone was detected a few times. This rearrangement joins TRBV7-2 to TRBJ2-7, with 12 bases that match TRBD2. Germline trimming cut 1 base from V and 12 bases from J; bases unmatched to any gene: 10. The CDR3 spans 15 residues. CDR1 is SGHTA, CDR2 FQGNSA, per germline. The CDR3 here is CASSLGRASGGALYF. The CDR3 DNA is TGTGCCAGCAGCTTAGGGCGAGCTAGCGGGGGGGCGTTGTACTTC.

The chain has TRBV19 and TRBJ2-5, with TRBD2 matching over 7 bases. Trimming removed 9 bases from V and 10 bases from J; junction bases left unmatched: 17. There are 14 residues in the CDR3. The V gene's germline CDR1 is LNHDA and CDR2 SQIVND (reference sequence). This CDR3 is CASSGLADGRSQYF. The CDR3 DNA reads TGTGCCAGCTCGGGGCTAGCGGATGGTAGGAGCCAGTACTTC. Full variable domain (rest looked up from reference TRBV19 and TRBJ2-5): DGGITQSPKYLFRKEGQNVTLSCEQNLNHDAMYWYRQDPGQGLRLIYYSQIVNDFQKGDIAEGYSVSREKKESFPLTVTSAQKNPTAFYLCASSGLADGRSQYFGPGTRLLVL.

The chain carries TRBV20-1 and TRBJ2-2, with a weak D call TRBD2 (6 bases). Trimming shortened V by 3 bases and J by 7 bases, and 12 bases separated the two germline ends. This CDR3 is built from 13 residues. Germline-derived CDR1 and CDR2 are DFQATT and SNEGSKA (reference sequence). CDR3 DNA sequence: TGCAGTGCTAGTAGCCTAGCGTACGGGGAGCTGTTTTTT. Amino acid sequence: CSASSLAYGELFF.